Only a few counts were recorded for the clone carrying this T cell receptor (beta chain). Its target is not known. Germline values: CDR1 DFQATT, CDR2 SNEGSKA (reference sequence). This CDR3 region has 14 residues. Trimming at V came to 6 bases and at J to 5 bases, leaving 12 bases not matched to a gene. The data stem from a study of T cells in Graves' hyperthyroidism and ophthalmopathy. Turning to the study itself: Peripheral blood was secured at the point of initial diagnosis, before any treatment. The study's findings and limits: Ophthalmopathy was separated from stable hyperthyroidism by a 13 V-J model. Blood also showed most of the thyroid clonotypes that were expanded above 0.001.

Amplified regions were TCR beta CDR3 sequences from RNA transcripts. An initial round of RT-PCR targeting the TCR CDR3 relied on the HTBI primer set. Each CDR3 protein gets one entry after TCRdb re-called the multiplex PCR reads with MiXCR. This table holds fewer than 900,000 distinct CDR3 sequences, over 15% found once. The chain is built from TRBV20-1 and TRBJ1-2, with 7 nucleotides matching TRBD1. This TCR derives from a woman in her forties or fifties with Graves' hyperthyroidism that later progressed to Graves' ophthalmopathy. Sequencing input: blood. Written as DNA, the CDR3 is TGCAGTGCAAGGTCCGGAGGGGGCTGGTATGGCTACACCTTC. This sequence encodes CSARSGGGWYGYTF.